This entry features one TCR beta chain sequence. The target of this receptor is not known. No base quality information exists; no much larger clone differs at one position. Collaborating institutions collected whole blood in K2EDTA tubes following their own protocols. For TCRbeta analysis, collaborator samples were shipped as frozen whole blood, as isolated PBMCs, or as DNA extracted from either sample type. Reading the germline V gene gives CDR1 MDHEN and CDR2 SYDVKM. V is reduced by 8 bases and J by 5 bases, leaving a spacing of 19 bases between them. The CDR3 spans 14 residues, from the cysteine through the phenylalanine. CDR3 DNA is the only sequence kept; it has 42 bases, read in frame from the first base. The sample belongs to a study of blood T cell repertoires in COVID-19 (dated by TCRdb to the early 2020s). In terms of the full investigation: The collaborator samples originated in the United States, Italy and Spain and spanned the acute and convalescent phases of COVID-19. Sample metadata almost always included a de-identified subject ID, COVID-19 status, age in years and sex. Where HLA class I and class II types were available, the types were taken from metadata supplied by the sample provider, not from assay-based typing. The material from the prospective study consisted of cDNA or gDNA derived from T cells, B-cell-depleted T cells, or PBMCs. Subjects who had been exposed to COVID-19, were actively infected with it, or had recovered from it provided the deeply sampled blood TCRbeta repertoires that made up the dataset. The repertoires were released in a freely available public database intended as a resource for research on the immune response to SARS-CoV-2. The samples were drawn from the first 160 participants of the ongoing ImmuneRACE study and from over a thousand subjects provided by 6 global collaborators. What the work shows at the level of the full study, not this receptor alone: The amount of clinical and demographic metadata varied by source and participant and was provided uncurated.

TCRbeta CDR3 regions were amplified from genomic DNA by means of the immunoSEQ Assay, a bias-controlled multiplex PCR. As for the original processing: The number of nucleated cells in each sample was estimated from the amplification of reference gene primers within the assay. To quantify the absolute abundance of each unique TCRbeta CDR3 rearrangement, sequence reads were collapsed and filtered. For each sample, productive Simpson clonality was calculated as the square root of Simpson's diversity index across productive rearrangements. TCRdb re-hosts the immuneACCESS table, in-frame sequences only. Its copies lack some clones; in the studies checked, an unresolved V gene accounts for under half of them, and the cause for the rest is not known. Clonal size and the V and J genes are those of that table, whereas D and trimming came from the DNA. The sample has around 30,000 clones on record, 89% of them singletons. Roughly 9.8% of the sample belongs to the ten largest clones.

The source is a human donor in a cohort sampled during active COVID-19. The chain was built from TRBV28 and TRBJ2-7; possibly the D gene is TRBD2, per 7 matching bases. Sequences were obtained from peripheral blood. DNA sequence: TGTGCCAGCCACCGGGGGGCAGGCTTCCACGAGCAGTACTTC. This codes for CASHRGAGFHEQYF. The CDR3 plus the reference TRBV28 and TRBJ2-7 genes for the other parts give the full variable domain: DVKVTQSSRYLVKRTGEKVFLECVQDMDHENMFWYRQDPGLGLRLIYFSYDVKMKEKGDIPEGYSVSREKKERFSLILESASTNQTSMYLCASHRGAGFHEQYFGPGTRLTVT.